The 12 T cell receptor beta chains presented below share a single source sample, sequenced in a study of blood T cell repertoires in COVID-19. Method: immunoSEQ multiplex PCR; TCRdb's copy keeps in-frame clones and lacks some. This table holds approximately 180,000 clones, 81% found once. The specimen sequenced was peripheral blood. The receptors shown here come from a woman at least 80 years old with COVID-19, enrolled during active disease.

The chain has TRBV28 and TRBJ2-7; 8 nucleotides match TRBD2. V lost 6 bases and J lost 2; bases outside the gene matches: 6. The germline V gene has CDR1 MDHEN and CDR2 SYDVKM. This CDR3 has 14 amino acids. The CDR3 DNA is TGTGCCAGCAGATTTAGCGGGGAAACCTACGAGCAGTACTTC. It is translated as CASRFSGETYEQYF.

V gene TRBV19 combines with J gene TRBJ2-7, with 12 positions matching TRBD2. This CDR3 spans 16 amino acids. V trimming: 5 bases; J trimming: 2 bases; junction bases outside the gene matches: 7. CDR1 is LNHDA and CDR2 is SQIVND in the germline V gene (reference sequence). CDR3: CASSPGLAGVPYEQYF. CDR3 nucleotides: TGTGCCAGTAGTCCGGGACTAGCGGGCGTTCCCTACGAGCAGTACTTC.

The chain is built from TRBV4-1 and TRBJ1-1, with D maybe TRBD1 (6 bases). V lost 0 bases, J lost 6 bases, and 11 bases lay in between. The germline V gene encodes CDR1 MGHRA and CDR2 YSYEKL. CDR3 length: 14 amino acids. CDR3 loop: CASSQEGGGSEAFF. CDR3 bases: TGCGCCAGCAGCCAAGAAGGGGGAGGGTCTGAAGCTTTCTTT.

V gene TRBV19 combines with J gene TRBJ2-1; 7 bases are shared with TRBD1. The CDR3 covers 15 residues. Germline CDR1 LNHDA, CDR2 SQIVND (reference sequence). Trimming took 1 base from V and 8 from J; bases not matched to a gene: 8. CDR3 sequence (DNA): TGTGCCAGTAGTATAGGACAGGGACCCCTCGATGAGCAGTTCTTC. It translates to CASSIGQGPLDEQFF. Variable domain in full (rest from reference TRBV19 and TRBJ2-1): DGGITQSPKYLFRKEGQNVTLSCEQNLNHDAMYWYRQDPGQGLRLIYYSQIVNDFQKGDIAEGYSVSREKKESFPLTVTSAQKNPTAFYLCASSIGQGPLDEQFFGPGTRLTVL.

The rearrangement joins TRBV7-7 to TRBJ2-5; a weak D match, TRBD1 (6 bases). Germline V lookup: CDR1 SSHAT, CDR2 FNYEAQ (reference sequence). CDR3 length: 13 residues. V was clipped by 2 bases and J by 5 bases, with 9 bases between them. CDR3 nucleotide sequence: TGTGCCAGCAGCTTAACAGGGATGGAGACCCAGTACTTC. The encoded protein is CASSLTGMETQYF.

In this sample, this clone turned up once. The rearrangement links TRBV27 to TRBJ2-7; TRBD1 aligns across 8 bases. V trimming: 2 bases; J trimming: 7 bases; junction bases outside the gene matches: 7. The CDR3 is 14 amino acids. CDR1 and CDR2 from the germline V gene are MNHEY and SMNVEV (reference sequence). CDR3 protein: CASSLKGRGREQYF. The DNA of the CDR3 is TGTGCCAGCAGTTTAAAAGGCAGGGGGCGAGAGCAGTACTTC.

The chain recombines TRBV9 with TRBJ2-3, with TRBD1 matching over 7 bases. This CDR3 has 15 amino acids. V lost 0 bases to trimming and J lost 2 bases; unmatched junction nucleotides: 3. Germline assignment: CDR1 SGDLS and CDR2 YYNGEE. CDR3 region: CASSVGGQSTDTQYF. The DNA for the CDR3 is TGTGCCAGCAGCGTAGGGGGACAGTCCACAGATACGCAGTATTTT.

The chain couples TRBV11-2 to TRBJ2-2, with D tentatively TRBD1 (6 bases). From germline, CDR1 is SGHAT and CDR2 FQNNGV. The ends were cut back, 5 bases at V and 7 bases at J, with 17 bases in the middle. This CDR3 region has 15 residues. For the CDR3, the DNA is TGTGCCAGCAGCGCCCGGGCAGGGGACATCGGGGAGCTGTTTTTT. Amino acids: CASSARAGDIGELFF.

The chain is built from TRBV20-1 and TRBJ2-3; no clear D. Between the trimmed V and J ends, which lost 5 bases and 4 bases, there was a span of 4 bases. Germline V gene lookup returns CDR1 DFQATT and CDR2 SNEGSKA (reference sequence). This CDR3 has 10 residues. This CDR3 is CSASSDTQYF. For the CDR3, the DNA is TGCAGTGCTTCCTCAGATACGCAGTATTTT.

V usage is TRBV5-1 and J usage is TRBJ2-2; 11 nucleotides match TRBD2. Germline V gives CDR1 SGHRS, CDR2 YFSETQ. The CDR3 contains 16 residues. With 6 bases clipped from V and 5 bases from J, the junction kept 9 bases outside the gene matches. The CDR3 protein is CASNSLAGEETGELFF. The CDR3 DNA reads TGCGCCAGCAACTCACTAGCGGGAGAGGAGACCGGGGAGCTGTTTTTT.

The DNA of the CDR3 is TGTGCCAGCAGTTTAAAGAGTACCCAAGAGACCCAGTACTTC. It encodes CASSLKSTQETQYF. The rearrangement uses TRBV27 and TRBJ2-5; D is unresolved. This CDR3 comprises 14 residues. Germline V lookup: CDR1 MNHEY, CDR2 SMNVEV (reference sequence). V lost 2 bases to trimming and J lost 1 base, with 8 bases between them.

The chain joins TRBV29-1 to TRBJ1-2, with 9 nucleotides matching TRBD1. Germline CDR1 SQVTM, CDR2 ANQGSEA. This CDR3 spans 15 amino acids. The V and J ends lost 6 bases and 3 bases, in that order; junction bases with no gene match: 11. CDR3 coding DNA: TGCAGCGTCGGGACAGGGAAGATCTTTCACTATGGCTACACCTTC. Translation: CSVGTGKIFHYGYTF.